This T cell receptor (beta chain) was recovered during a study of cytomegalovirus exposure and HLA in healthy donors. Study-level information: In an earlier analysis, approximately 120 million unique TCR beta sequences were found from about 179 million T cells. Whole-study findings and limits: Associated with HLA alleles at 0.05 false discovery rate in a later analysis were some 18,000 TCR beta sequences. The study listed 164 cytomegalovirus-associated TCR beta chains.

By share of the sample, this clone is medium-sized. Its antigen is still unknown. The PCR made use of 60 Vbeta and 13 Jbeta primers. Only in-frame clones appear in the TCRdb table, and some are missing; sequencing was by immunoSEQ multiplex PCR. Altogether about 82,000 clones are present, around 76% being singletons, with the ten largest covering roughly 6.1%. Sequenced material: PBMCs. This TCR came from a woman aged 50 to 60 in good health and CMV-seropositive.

The CDR3 nucleotides are TGTGCCAGCAGTGAAGGACCCGGGACAGGTTCCTACGAGCAGTACTTC. Amino acids: CASSEGPGTGSYEQYF. The chain links TRBV6-1 to TRBJ2-7, with TRBD1 matching over 8 bases. Germline assignment: CDR1 MNHNS and CDR2 SASEGT. The V gene end was trimmed by 1 base and the J gene end by 1 base; junction bases not matched to a gene: 6. The CDR3 length is 16 residues.